The present entry profiles one T cell receptor (beta chain) with its context. Its antigen is unidentified. Clones were read by immunoSEQ multiplex PCR, and TCRdb kept only the in-frame ones, dropping some. Of roughly 52,000 clones listed, 70% to 80% are singletons. This record belongs to a study of a mutant IDH1 vaccine in newly diagnosed glioma. Overall study: Initiation of the vaccine course occurred 4-6 weeks after radiotherapy alone, or alongside temozolomide cycles.

This CDR3 region has 16 residues. In germline, CDR1 is SGDLS, CDR2 YYNGEE. Trimming removed 4 bases from V and 6 bases from J; junction bases left unmatched: 11. This sample's time point: week 35, safety follow-up. The study gave 300 ug of mutant IDH1 20-mer peptide per vaccine dose, with topical imiquimod. This sequence originates from a man in his forties or fifties with glioma. This chain connects TRBV9 to TRBJ2-3, with TRBD2 matching over 10 bases. The material sequenced was PBMCs, taken from a glioma patient whose treatment included an IDH1 peptide vaccine. CDR3 region: CASSLPLAGGLDTQYF. The CDR3 nucleotides read TGTGCCAGCAGCCTCCCCTTAGCGGGGGGACTGGATACGCAGTATTTT.